One and the same sample provided the 4 T cell receptor beta chains below, sequenced in a study of CD4+ T cells in melanoma. Data came from immunoSEQ multiplex PCR; TCRdb stores just in-frame clones and leaves some out. Of more than 12,000 clones in the sample, approximately 62% were seen once. The specimen was cells from a culture (not recorded whether cultured in vitro). The receptors were sampled from a human donor with melanoma.

The chain employs TRBV30 and TRBJ1-1; D ambiguous. Germline values: CDR1 GTSNPN, CDR2 SVGIG (reference sequence). The CDR3 contains 11 residues. V lost 2 bases and J lost 5, with 6 bases in between. In DNA, the CDR3 is TGTGCCTGGAGTTTGGTAACTGAAGCTTTCTTT. This encodes CAWSLVTEAFF.

The gene calls are TRBV27 and TRBJ1-6; D perhaps matches TRBD1 (6 bases). Germline V gives CDR1 MNHEY, CDR2 SMNVEV (reference sequence). V gave up 6 bases and J gave up 3 bases, with 15 bases separating them. The CDR3 extends over 16 amino acids. This CDR3 reads CASSGTSEIYNSPLHF. In DNA form, the CDR3 reads TGTGCCAGCAGCGGGACATCGGAAATCTATAATTCACCCCTCCACTTT.

J is TRBJ1-5 and V is TRBV5-3, with TRBD1 identical over 9 bases. TRBV5-3 has ORF status, its function being uncertain. The CDR3 extends over 20 amino acids. The junction had 16 bases not matched to a gene; V was cut back by 0 bases and J by 3 bases. The CDR3 region has the DNA TGTGCCAGAAGCTTGGACAGGGGGCGAATGACCCCTCGCTTCAATCAGCCCCAGCATTTT. It codes for CARSLDRGRMTPRFNQPQHF.

The chain carries TRBV6-5 and TRBJ2-7; D remains unclear. The CDR3 is made up of 13 amino acids. The germline V and J ends were trimmed by 10 bases and 7 bases, with 20 bases remaining between them. Germline-derived CDR1 and CDR2 are MNHEY and SVGAGI. CDR3 nucleotides: TGTGCCACCCGGGCACCCGGGTTTGGGGAGCAGTACTTC. Translated: CATRAPGFGEQYF.